This T cell receptor beta chain is drawn from a study of T cell clonotyping in hematopoietic cell transplantation. Across the whole study: Recipient samples before transplant were obtained post-cytoreduction.

The sample's time point: recipient sample about 28 days before transplant, after cytoreduction. Samples: about 28 days before transplant, then days 30, 100 and 180 after. Points on this clone: The antigen remains undetermined.

Study findings and constraints: Pathologically expanded recipient clonotypes increased progressively from day 30 to day 180 as diversity fell. Higher Inverse Simpson Index values in graft donor and pretransplant recipient predicted broader posttransplant TCR diversity.

Clones were read by immunoSEQ multiplex PCR, and TCRdb kept only the in-frame ones, dropping some. The repertoire holds more than 20,000 clones, with under 90% as singletons. CDR1 is SGDLS, CDR2 YYNGEE, per germline. Trimming cost V 4 bases and J 2 bases, with 25 bases left between them. This CDR3 has 18 amino acids. This TCR was sampled from a man younger than 30 with biphenotypic leukemia. Some clones in this sample may be carry-over from other donors' samples. The V and J genes are TRBV9 and TRBJ2-7; D is possibly TRBD1 (6 bases). The sample here was peripheral blood mononuclear cells, taken before stem cell transplant. CDR3 sequence (DNA): TGTGCCAGCAGCTCCGGCAGGGGCCAGGGGCCGGGAACCTACGAGCAGTACTTC. It is translated as CASSSGRGQGPGTYEQYF.